The 30 T cell receptor beta chains below come from one sample, sequenced in a study of identical twins. TCRdb processed the 5' RACE reads anew with MiXCR; each CDR3 protein has one entry. The table shows 1.5 million to 2 million distinct CDR3 sequences, with around a third occurring only once. The sample consisted of cord blood. These TCRs come from a newborn girl in good health.

There are a few counts of this clonotype. The rearrangement joins TRBV24-1 to TRBJ2-7; TRBD1 matches 7 bases. Per germline, CDR1 KGHDR and CDR2 SFDVKD. CDR3 length equals 15 residues. With 11 bases clipped from V and 1 base from J, the junction kept 13 bases outside the gene matches. CDR3 coding DNA: TGTGCCAGGACGGGACAGCAGACTTGTTCCTACGAGCAGTACTTC. Translation gives CARTGQQTCSYEQYF.

The gene calls are TRBV20-1 and TRBJ1-1; D is undetermined. The germline V gene encodes CDR1 DFQATT and CDR2 SNEGSKA (reference sequence). V gave up 3 bases and J gave up 3 bases, with 11 bases separating them. The CDR3 runs to 13 residues. The CDR3 sequence: CSASWTPDTEAFF. The CDR3 DNA sequence: TGCAGTGCTAGTTGGACGCCCGACACTGAAGCTTTCTTT.

This sequence joins TRBV27 and TRBJ1-5, with TRBD1 as a possible D gene (5 bases). Trimming left V 3 bases short and J 3 bases short, with 9 bases between. CDR1 and CDR2 (germline): MNHEY, SMNVEV (reference sequence). This CDR3 region has 14 residues. This chain's CDR3 is CASSLGPFNQPQHF. The CDR3 DNA reads TGTGCCAGCAGTTTGGGACCGTTCAATCAGCCCCAGCATTTT.

The gene calls are TRBV6-5 and TRBJ2-5, with 8 bases fitting TRBD2. The junction had 12 bases not matched to a gene; V was cut back by 4 bases and J by 11 bases. The CDR3 consists of 14 residues. Germline CDR1 and CDR2: MNHEY and SVGAGI. The CDR3 reads CASSSREREYGQYF. The DNA for the CDR3 is TGTGCCAGCAGTTCCAGGGAGCGGGAGTATGGGCAGTACTTC.

This clonotype was seen more than once but under ten times. The J gene is TRBJ2-7, the V gene TRBV7-9; TRBD1 is a possible D gene (6 bases). The germline gives CDR1 SEHNR, CDR2 FQNEAQ (reference sequence). Trimming removed 4 bases from V and 6 bases from J, with 19 bases in between. The CDR3 covers 15 residues. The CDR3 protein is CASSYQTGSGSEQYF. In DNA, the CDR3 is TGTGCCAGCAGCTATCAGACAGGTTCGGGAAGCGAGCAGTACTTC.

This chain uses TRBV5-6 with TRBJ2-4; no definite D call. CDR3 length: 13 amino acids. Trimming removed 0 bases from V and 13 bases from J, with 14 bases in between. Germline loops: CDR1 SGHDT, CDR2 YYEEEE. CDR3 amino acids: CASSLGTDLSQYF. DNA of the CDR3: TGTGCCAGCAGCTTGGGAACGGACCTGTCACAGTACTTC. The full variable domain, in which reference TRBV5-6 and TRBJ2-4 provide the parts outside the CDR3, is DAGVTQSPTHLIKTRGQQVTLRCSPKSGHDTVSWYQQALGQGPQFIFQYYEEEERQRGNFPDRFSGHQFPNYSSELNVNALLLGDSALYLCASSLGTDLSQYFGAGTRLSVL.

As for this clonotype: One end of the junction does not line up with germline, which may come from a read error. The chain combines TRBV12-3 or TRBV12-4 with TRBJ2-5; TRBD2 matches at 11 bases. CDR3 length: 14 residues. CDR3 residues: CASSIAGGPETQYF. DNA of the CDR3: TGTGCCAGCAGTATAGCGGGGGGGCCAGAGACCCAGTACTTC.

This clonotype was counted once. This could be a read error, since a much larger clone is one nucleotide away. CDR3 nucleotide sequence: TGCGGCACTAACAGGGGCCCCATTCAGTACTTC. Protein product: CGTNRGPIQYF. This chain uses TRBV29-1 with TRBJ2-4; TRBD1 agrees at 7 bases. Germline values: CDR1 SQVTM, CDR2 ANQGSEA. CDR3 length equals 11 residues.

In its sample, this clonotype was seen many times. The gene calls are TRBV27 and TRBJ2-7; 7 nucleotides match TRBD1. The CDR3 length is 14 residues. Germline CDR1 MNHEY, CDR2 SMNVEV (reference sequence). The junction had 5 bases not matched to a gene; V was cut back by 2 bases and J by 4 bases. CDR3 sequence (DNA): TGTGCCAGCAGTTTACGGTTGACAGGGTACGAGCAGTACTTC. Translating it yields CASSLRLTGYEQYF.

This chain connects TRBV12-3 or TRBV12-4 to TRBJ2-3, with a tentative D call TRBD2 (6 bases). With 7 bases removed from V and 4 bases from J, the gap between germline ends came to 15 bases. The CDR3 is made up of 14 amino acids. The CDR3 DNA follows: TGTGCCAGCACCCAGTCGGGGGTTTCAGATACGCAGTATTTT. Protein sequence: CASTQSGVSDTQYF.

This rearrangement joins TRBV5-1 to TRBJ1-1, with 7 bases that match TRBD1. Trimming at V came to 4 bases and at J to 7 bases, leaving 7 bases not matched to a gene. Germline-derived CDR1 and CDR2 are SGHRS and YFSETQ. The CDR3 runs 13 residues. The CDR3 spells CASSPGQRGEAFF. Written as DNA, the CDR3 is TGCGCCAGCAGCCCGGGACAGAGAGGTGAAGCTTTCTTT.

The chain couples TRBV5-1 to TRBJ1-2, with D possibly matching TRBD1 (6 bases). Germline V gene lookup returns CDR1 SGHRS and CDR2 YFSETQ. The CDR3 consists of 12 residues. Trimming left V 7 bases short and J 3 bases short, with 10 bases between. The CDR3 DNA follows: TGCGCCAGCCAGGGGATTGACTATGGCTACACCTTC. Translating it yields CASQGIDYGYTF. Looking up the rest from reference TRBV5-1 and TRBJ1-2 gives the full variable domain: KAGVTQTPRYLIKTRGQQVTLSCSPISGHRSVSWYQQTPGQGLQFLFEYFSETQRNKGNFPGRFSGRQFSNSRSEMNVSTLELGDSALYLCASQGIDYGYTFGSGTRLTVV.

The chain links TRBV6-1 to TRBJ2-1; D might be TRBD2 (6 bases). The germline CDR1 and CDR2 sequences are MNHNS and SASEGT. Trimming removed 8 bases at V and 9 bases at J, with 11 bases between. The CDR3 is 11 residues long. For the CDR3, the DNA is TGTGCCAGCTTACGGAGGGTTGAGCAGTTCTTC. Translation gives CASLRRVEQFF.

This clonotype was seen more than once but under ten times. This chain connects TRBV20-1 to TRBJ2-7, with unresolved D. The CDR3 has 13 amino acids. V lost 0 bases and J lost 2, with 8 bases in between. CDR1 DFQATT and CDR2 SNEGSKA come from the germline V gene (reference sequence). The CDR3 is CSARDPTAYEQYF. The CDR3 region has the DNA TGCAGTGCTAGAGACCCGACTGCCTACGAGCAGTACTTC.

The chain joins TRBV3-1 to TRBJ1-2; no clear D. The CDR3 is 13 amino acids. Germline V gene sequence: CDR1 LGHDT, CDR2 YNNKEL (reference sequence). Deletions cut 1 base from V and 5 bases from J, with 8 bases between. CDR3: CASSQVGSYGYTF. The CDR3 coding sequence is TGTGCCAGCAGCCAAGTGGGGTCGTATGGCTACACCTTC.

The CDR3 protein is CASSPRDRKNIQYF. The CDR3 coding sequence is TGTGCCAGCAGCCCCCGGGACAGGAAAAACATTCAGTACTTC. V is TRBV14 and J is TRBJ2-4, with 8 positions matching TRBD1. This CDR3 has 14 amino acids. The V gene end was trimmed by 4 bases and the J gene end by 4 bases; junction bases not matched to a gene: 3. From germline, CDR1 is SGHDN and CDR2 FVKESK. Drawing the rest from reference TRBV14 and TRBJ2-4, the complete variable domain is EAGVTQFPSHSVIEKGQTVTLRCDPISGHDNLYWYRRVMGKEIKFLLHFVKESKQDESGMPNNRFLAERTGGTYSTLKVQPAELEDSGVYFCASSPRDRKNIQYFGAGTRLSVL.

This clonotype was observed at least ten times. The chain recombines TRBV2 with TRBJ2-7, with 8 positions matching TRBD1. The J segment lost 4 bases and the V segment lost 6 bases, leaving 2 bases of the junction unmatched. Germline CDR1 and CDR2: SNHLY and FYNNEI. The CDR3 length is 12 residues. CDR3 protein: CASRGQAYEQYF. The DNA of the CDR3 is TGTGCCAGCAGGGGACAGGCGTACGAGCAGTACTTC. The whole variable domain, remainder taken from reference TRBV2 and TRBJ2-7, is EPEVTQTPSHQVTQMGQEVILRCVPISNHLYFYWYRQILGQKVEFLVSFYNNEISEKSEIFDDQFSVERPDGSNFTLKIRSTKLEDSAMYFCASRGQAYEQYFGPGTRLTVT.

This clonotype was seen a handful of times. The chain links TRBV7-8 to TRBJ1-2, with D possibly matching TRBD1 (5 bases). This CDR3 has 15 amino acids. In germline, CDR1 is SGHVS, CDR2 FQNEAQ. V lost 5 bases and J lost 5, with 18 bases in between. The CDR3 is CASSRTRGVTYGYTF. For the CDR3, the DNA is TGTGCCAGCAGCCGAACCCGGGGGGTGACTTATGGCTACACCTTC.

This clonotype has just a few counts. This sequence joins TRBV10-3 and TRBJ1-4; D is undetermined. The germline V and J ends were trimmed by 0 bases and 4 bases, with 6 bases remaining between them. Germline lookup yields CDR1 ENHRY and CDR2 SYGVKD. This CDR3 spans 14 amino acids. The DNA of the CDR3 is TGTGCCATCAGTGAGTCCCAGGTTAATGAAAAACTGTTTTTT. This codes for CAISESQVNEKLFF.

The chain combines TRBV12-3 or TRBV12-4 with TRBJ1-1; D is ambiguous. V was clipped by 0 bases and J by 1 base, with 9 bases between them. This CDR3 is built from 15 residues. This CDR3 reads CASSLANTGNTEAFF. The CDR3 DNA reads TGTGCCAGCAGTTTAGCGAATACGGGGAACACTGAAGCTTTCTTT.

This sequence joins TRBV28 and TRBJ2-1; TRBD2 matches 7 bases. V was pared by 5 bases and J by 4 bases, with 8 bases of the junction left unmatched. From germline, CDR1 is MDHEN and CDR2 SYDVKM. This CDR3 spans 15 amino acids. The CDR3 here is CASSDGAGLYNEQFF. The CDR3 region has the DNA TGTGCCAGCAGTGACGGAGCGGGACTATACAATGAGCAGTTCTTC.

This clonotype turned up a few times. The chain carries TRBV3-1 and TRBJ2-4, with D tentatively TRBD1 (5 bases). Trimming pared 0 bases from V and 0 bases from J, leaving 12 bases between. Per the germline V gene, CDR1 is LGHDT and CDR2 is YNNKEL (reference sequence). The CDR3 is 17 amino acids. The CDR3 nucleotides read TGTGCCAGCAGCCAAGATATTCCGACAGTAGCCAAAAACATTCAGTACTTC. It is translated as CASSQDIPTVAKNIQYF.

Concerning this clonotype: A read error may be the cause here, since a much bigger clone is one base away. This chain uses TRBV21-1 with TRBJ2-1; TRBD2, the D gene given by the table, was not confirmed from the DNA. TRBV21-1 represents a pseudogene. The CDR3 spans 16 residues. The CDR3 nucleotides read TGTGCCAGCAGCAAAGATAGCGGGAGCTCCTACAATGAGCAGTTCTTC. Its translation is CASSKDSGSSYNEQFF.

A single count supports this clonotype. The chain is built from TRBV10-3 and TRBJ2-2; 8 bases fit TRBD2. The CDR3 sequence is 18 residues long. Germline V gene sequence: CDR1 ENHRY, CDR2 SYGVKD. V was clipped by 0 bases and J by 0 bases; unmatched bases: 6. CDR3 in amino acids: CAISESPWRGANTGELFF. DNA for the CDR3: TGTGCCATCAGTGAGTCGCCGTGGCGGGGGGCGAACACCGGGGAGCTGTTTTTT.

V is TRBV20-1 and J is TRBJ2-2; a weak D match, TRBD1 (5 bases). The germline CDR1 and CDR2 sequences are DFQATT and SNEGSKA (reference sequence). V was trimmed by 0 bases and J by 5 bases, leaving 19 bases between them. CDR3 length: 17 residues. This CDR3 is CSARDSPSDNGTGELFF. The CDR3 bases are TGCAGTGCTAGAGATTCCCCGTCGGACAACGGTACCGGGGAGCTGTTTTTT.

V and J are TRBV20-1 and TRBJ2-3; D is uncertain. Between the trimmed V and J ends, which lost 5 bases and 0 bases, there was a span of 15 bases. Per the germline V gene, CDR1 is DFQATT and CDR2 is SNEGSKA (reference sequence). The length of the CDR3 is 15 residues. The CDR3 spells CSAGVSSTSTDTQYF. The CDR3 bases are TGCAGTGCTGGGGTCTCGAGCACAAGCACAGATACGCAGTATTTT.

The chain is built from TRBV18 and TRBJ2-7; no clear D gene. V was cut by 3 bases and J by 0 bases, with 6 bases left in between. Germline values: CDR1 KGHSH, CDR2 LQKENI. The CDR3 consists of 13 residues. The CDR3 sequence: CASSPVFSYEQYF. CDR3 in DNA: TGTGCCAGCTCACCTGTATTCTCCTACGAGCAGTACTTC. Combining the CDR3 with reference TRBV18 and TRBJ2-7 gives the whole variable domain NAGVMQNPRHLVRRRGQEARLRCSPMKGHSHVYWYRQLPEEGLKFMVYLQKENIIDESGMPKERFSAEFPKEGPSILRIQQVVRGDSAAYFCASSPVFSYEQYFGPGTRLTVT.

A few counts support this clonotype. The rearrangement joins TRBV9 to TRBJ1-2, with D perhaps TRBD1 (6 bases). The ends were cut back, 4 bases at V and 0 bases at J, with 13 bases in the middle. CDR1 SGDLS and CDR2 YYNGEE come from the germline V gene. CDR3 length equals 15 residues. CDR3 sequence reads: CASSPSTGPNYGYTF. CDR3 bases: TGTGCCAGCAGCCCCAGCACAGGGCCTAACTATGGCTACACCTTC.

The chain couples TRBV27 to TRBJ2-4, with D tentatively TRBD2 (6 bases). The CDR3 has 14 amino acids. The germline V gene encodes CDR1 MNHEY and CDR2 SMNVEV (reference sequence). The germline V and J ends were trimmed by 5 bases and 3 bases, with 11 bases remaining between them. This CDR3 is CASSPGLHKNIQYF. DNA of the CDR3: TGTGCCAGCAGTCCGGGACTGCACAAAAACATTCAGTACTTC.

This clonotype was seen more than once but under ten times. CDR3 sequence: CASSEALAGDADTQYF. The CDR3 DNA reads TGTGCCAGCAGTGAAGCTTTAGCGGGAGATGCAGATACGCAGTATTTT. V and J are TRBV2 and TRBJ2-3; the match to TRBD2 covers 9 bases. Trimming took 0 bases from V and 4 from J; bases not matched to a gene: 5. This CDR3 has 16 amino acids. The germline V gene has CDR1 SNHLY and CDR2 FYNNEI.